This T cell receptor (beta chain) was observed in a study of cytomegalovirus exposure and HLA in healthy donors. Study details: Approximately 77 million unique TCRs from HLA-typed donors were held in an early release of data. Study observations and caveats: Most of the TCR beta V segments (in an earlier analysis) were productive either about 87% or about 30% of the time. Rates of TCR association differed by HLA locus in a later analysis, with DRB1 highest and HLA-C lowest. The study reported that TCR beta sequences accurately predicted HLA-A and HLA-B alleles in most subjects.

This clone was seen a handful of times. Its antigen remains unidentified. V gave up 6 bases and J gave up 7 bases; unmatched junction bases: 11. The germline V gene has CDR1 MNHEY and CDR2 SVGAGI. The CDR3 runs to 15 residues. PCR amplification relied on 60 Vbeta primers (plus 13 Jbeta primers). Clones were read by immunoSEQ multiplex PCR, and TCRdb kept only the in-frame ones, dropping some. The profile shows about 160,000 clones, around 79% of them singletons. The specimen was PBMCs. The clonotype was recovered from a man younger than 30 in good health and CMV-seronegative. V is TRBV6-5 and J is TRBJ1-2, with 10 bases lining up with TRBD1. CDR3 coding DNA: TGTGCCAGCAGCCCCTCGAGACAGGGGGCGGGTGGCTACACCTTC. This codes for CASSPSRQGAGGYTF.